The clone carrying this T cell receptor beta chain has ten or more counts. This entry comes from a study of Graves' ophthalmopathy and Graves' hyperthyroidism. Other autoimmune diseases, uncontrolled infections, pregnancy or lactation excluded patients from enrollment. Clinical symptoms, serum thyroxine, TRAb, thyroid ultrasound and orbital computed tomography were relied on for diagnosis. Scientists amplified the TCR beta CDR3 regions from RNA transcripts. The first-round RT-PCR employed HTBI primers together with the Qiagen OneStep RT-PCR kit. A multiplex PCR was then performed as the second round. MiXCR, applied by TCRdb to the multiplex PCR reads, yields one record per CDR3 protein. The data hold around 1.1 million distinct CDR3 sequences, with roughly two fifths observed a single time. Source material: peripheral blood or thyroid tissue (not recorded which). The receptor was isolated from an adult man with Graves' hyperthyroidism.

The CDR3 here is CSVETGGRSGYTF. In nucleotides, the CDR3 is TGCAGCGTTGAGACCGGGGGGAGAAGTGGCTACACCTTC. This chain connects TRBV29-1 to TRBJ1-2, with D possibly being TRBD1 (5 bases). The CDR3 loop spans 13 amino acids. With 3 bases removed from V and 7 bases from J, the gap between germline ends came to 15 bases. In germline, CDR1 is SQVTM, CDR2 ANQGSEA.